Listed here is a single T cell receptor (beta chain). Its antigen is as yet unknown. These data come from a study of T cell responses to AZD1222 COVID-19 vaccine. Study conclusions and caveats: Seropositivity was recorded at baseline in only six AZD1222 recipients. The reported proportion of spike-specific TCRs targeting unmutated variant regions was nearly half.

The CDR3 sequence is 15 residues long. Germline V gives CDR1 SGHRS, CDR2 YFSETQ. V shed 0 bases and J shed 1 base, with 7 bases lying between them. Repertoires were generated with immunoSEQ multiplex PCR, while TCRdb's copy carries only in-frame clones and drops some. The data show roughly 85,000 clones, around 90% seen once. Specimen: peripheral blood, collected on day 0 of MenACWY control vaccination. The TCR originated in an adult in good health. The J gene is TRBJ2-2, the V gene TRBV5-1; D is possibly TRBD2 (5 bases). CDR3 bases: TGCGCCAGCAGCTTGGCGCGGGTGAACACCGGGGAGCTGTTTTTT. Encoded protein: CASSLARVNTGELFF.